The sequence of this T cell receptor (beta chain) was determined in a study of shared T cell receptors in the human thymus. Using immunoSEQ multiplex PCR, the repertoire was profiled, and TCRdb retains in-frame clones only, with some absent. Seen here are about 710,000 clones, about 90% observed once, and the top ten hold more than 0.009%. In addition, the sample was reused for a study of human thymus T cells. That source reports: Thymic tissue was derived from resections collected during corrective heart surgery. Thymic and blood repertoires appeared to show biased V and J gene usage.

This TCR came from a boy in the first two years of life with a congenital heart defect. Sequenced material: thymocytes.

CDR3 sequence (DNA): TGTGCCATCAAGCTTAGCGGGGAGCTGTTTTTT. Translated: CAIKLSGELFF. The V and J genes are TRBV10-3 and TRBJ2-2; D call uncertain. V was pared by 7 bases and J by 7 bases, with 7 bases between. Looked up from germline, CDR1 is ENHRY and CDR2 is SYGVKD. The length of the CDR3 is 11 residues.